The 15 T cell receptor beta chains in this list originate from one sample, sequenced in a study of T cell repertoires in cytomegalovirus infection. No cognate antigen is known for these TCRs. TCRdb fed the reads into MiXCR, producing one record per CDR3 protein. Of 680,000 or so distinct CDR3 sequences in the sample, roughly 33% were seen once. The source was cultured PBMCs, collected from culture after CMV antigen stimulation. These receptor sequences come from a human donor in good health (CMV status not recorded). Some clones in this sample may be carry-over from other donors' samples.

The CDR3, as DNA: TGTGCCAGCAGCTTTACAGGGATAGCCAAAAACATTCAGTACTTC. This translates into CASSFTGIAKNIQYF. This chain joins TRBV11-2 and TRBJ2-4, with D maybe TRBD1 (6 bases). The CDR3 contains 15 residues. Germline CDR1 and CDR2: SGHAT and FQNNGV. V lost 3 bases and J 0 bases, leaving 9 bases between the germline ends.

This clonotype was found a few times. The chain links TRBV6-1 to TRBJ1-1, with D possibly being TRBD1 (5 bases). V shed 3 bases and J shed 0 bases, with 11 bases lying between them. Germline values: CDR1 MNHNS, CDR2 SASEGT. The CDR3 has 15 residues. The CDR3 region is CASSEQGFMNTEAFF. As DNA, the CDR3 is TGTGCCAGCAGTGAGCAGGGATTTATGAACACTGAAGCTTTCTTT.

The chain uses TRBV11-2 and TRBJ2-1, with TRBD2 matching over 10 bases. Germline CDR1 and CDR2: SGHAT and FQNNGV. V was pared by 1 base and J by 1 base, with 10 bases of the junction left unmatched. The CDR3 has 19 residues. The CDR3 protein is CASSLGQRGGVISYNEQFF. In nucleotides, the CDR3 is TGTGCCAGCAGCTTAGGTCAGCGGGGGGGGGTAATATCCTACAATGAGCAGTTCTTC.

This clonotype was detected only a few times. V usage is TRBV11-2 and J usage is TRBJ2-1; 7 bases match TRBD2. Germline CDR1 SGHAT, CDR2 FQNNGV. With V trimmed by 0 bases and J by 4 bases, 6 bases remained unmatched. The CDR3 sequence is 16 residues long. This CDR3 is CASSLDRASGYNEQFF. The DNA of the CDR3 is TGTGCCAGCAGCTTAGATCGGGCTAGCGGTTACAATGAGCAGTTCTTC.

The rearrangement links TRBV7-9 to TRBJ1-3; D gene unclear. The germline V and J ends were trimmed by 5 bases and 0 bases, with 14 bases remaining between them. The CDR3 has 16 amino acids. CDR1 is SEHNR, CDR2 FQNEAQ, per germline (reference sequence). CDR3 protein: CASSPPWGDSGNTIYF. CDR3 DNA sequence: TGTGCCAGCAGCCCCCCATGGGGTGACTCTGGAAACACCATATATTTT.

This clonotype appeared a few times. V is TRBV11-3 and J is TRBJ2-1; D perhaps matches TRBD2 (5 bases). CDR3 length: 15 residues. In germline, CDR1 is SGHNT, CDR2 YENEEA. The V gene lost 5 bases and the J gene lost 0 bases, with 11 bases spanning the gap. CDR3 amino acids: CASSQSGPSYNEQFF. The CDR3 DNA sequence: TGTGCCAGCAGCCAGAGCGGCCCCTCCTACAATGAGCAGTTCTTC.

This chain uses TRBV19 with TRBJ1-3, with D possibly matching TRBD1 (6 bases). The CDR3 spans 15 residues. Trimming shortened V by 9 bases and J by 0 bases, and 15 bases separated the two germline ends. Germline values: CDR1 LNHDA, CDR2 SQIVND (reference sequence). CDR3 in amino acids: CASGPRDNSGNTIYF. The CDR3 region has the DNA TGTGCCAGCGGCCCCCGGGACAACTCTGGAAACACCATATATTTT.

This clonotype occurred a few times. The chain combines TRBV18 with TRBJ1-5; D possibly corresponds to TRBD1 (5 bases). Germline CDR1 and CDR2: KGHSH and LQKENI. The CDR3 loop spans 15 amino acids. Trimming removed 3 bases from V and 2 bases from J, with 11 bases in between. The DNA for the CDR3 is TGTGCCAGCTCACCGAGTGACAGCCGCAATCAGCCCCAGCATTTT. Translated: CASSPSDSRNQPQHF.

CDR3 sequence reads: CASSQRAAWNTEAFF. In DNA, the CDR3 is TGTGCCAGCAGCCAAAGGGCGGCCTGGAACACTGAAGCTTTCTTT. The chain joins TRBV4-2 to TRBJ1-1; D call uncertain. Germline CDR1 reads LGHNA; CDR2 reads YNFKEQ. The germline V and J ends were trimmed by 2 bases and 1 base, with 11 bases remaining between them. The CDR3 has 15 residues.

This clonotype was counted only a few times. The chain couples TRBV7-2 to TRBJ2-7; 8 bases line up with TRBD2. This CDR3 region has 15 residues. Losses at the gene ends were 8 bases for V and 3 bases for J; bases not matched to a gene: 12. Germline V gene lookup returns CDR1 SGHTA and CDR2 FQGNSA. The CDR3 bases are TGTGCCAGCGCAACGCTACCCGGGACTAGCTACGAGCAGTACTTC. It yields the protein CASATLPGTSYEQYF.

This clonotype was observed many times. This chain uses TRBV7-2 with TRBJ1-3; TRBD1 aligns across 8 bases. Germline V gene sequence: CDR1 SGHTA, CDR2 FQGNSA. The CDR3 is made up of 14 amino acids. The trim removed 5 bases at V and 8 bases at J, leaving 8 bases unmatched. The CDR3 DNA reads as TGTGCCAGCAGCCGGGACAGGCGATCGGACACCATATATTTT. As protein: CASSRDRRSDTIYF.

This chain joins TRBV5-5 and TRBJ2-4; D is possibly TRBD1 (6 bases). CDR3 length: 18 residues. V was clipped by 5 bases and J by 8 bases, with 29 bases between them. The germline V gene encodes CDR1 SGHKS and CDR2 YYEKEE (reference sequence). The CDR3 nucleotides read TGTGCCAGCAGTTTCCGCCCGGGCAGGGGCCTAAGGTGGGACATTCAGTACTTC. It yields the protein CASSFRPGRGLRWDIQYF.

CDR3 amino acids: CASSQLTGGGRAYEQYF. The CDR3 region has the DNA TGTGCCAGCAGCCAACTGACAGGGGGAGGGAGGGCCTACGAGCAGTACTTC. The chain has TRBV4-2 and TRBJ2-7, with TRBD1 matching 9 bases. The CDR3 is 17 residues long. Germline V gives CDR1 LGHNA, CDR2 YNFKEQ. Trimming at V came to 2 bases and at J to 2 bases, leaving 10 bases not matched to a gene.

At least ten counts were recorded for this clonotype. The chain links TRBV12-3 or TRBV12-4 to TRBJ1-1, with TRBD1 matching 8 bases. This CDR3 contains 14 residues. Trimming removed 3 bases from V and 5 bases from J; junction bases left unmatched: 5. DNA of the CDR3: TGTGCCAGCAGTTTTACAGGGGGAGGGACTGAAGCTTTCTTT. Translation: CASSFTGGGTEAFF.

This clonotype was seen just once. V gene TRBV7-6 combines with J gene TRBJ1-6; D is uncertain. V was clipped by 8 bases and J by 9 bases, with 14 bases between them. CDR1 and CDR2 (germline): SGHVS, FNYEAQ. This CDR3 spans 13 amino acids. The CDR3 DNA reads TGTGCCAGCGGACCCGATTGGGCTTCACCCCTCCACTTT. It yields the protein CASGPDWASPLHF.